This T cell receptor (beta chain) was observed in a study of T-cell reconstitution after alpha-beta-depleted transplantation in children. This clonotype was observed a handful of times. Germline assignment: CDR1 SGHVS and CDR2 FQNEAQ. The germline V and J ends were trimmed by 2 bases and 1 base, with 6 bases remaining between them. The CDR3 is 14 residues long. Construction of the TCRbeta library involved unique molecular identifiers. TCRdb called the PCR reads again in MiXCR, with one record for every CDR3 protein. The sample yields more than 550,000 distinct CDR3 sequences, about 10% seen once. The chain couples TRBV7-8 to TRBJ1-5; D gene ambiguous. Here the sequenced sample was PBMCs from the stem cell graft donor, taken from the stem cell graft. The TCR comes from a human donor who donated a stem cell graft to a child with acute myeloid leukemia. CDR3: CASSLRESNQPQHF. The CDR3 bases are TGTGCCAGCAGCTTACGGGAAAGCAATCAGCCCCAGCATTTT.